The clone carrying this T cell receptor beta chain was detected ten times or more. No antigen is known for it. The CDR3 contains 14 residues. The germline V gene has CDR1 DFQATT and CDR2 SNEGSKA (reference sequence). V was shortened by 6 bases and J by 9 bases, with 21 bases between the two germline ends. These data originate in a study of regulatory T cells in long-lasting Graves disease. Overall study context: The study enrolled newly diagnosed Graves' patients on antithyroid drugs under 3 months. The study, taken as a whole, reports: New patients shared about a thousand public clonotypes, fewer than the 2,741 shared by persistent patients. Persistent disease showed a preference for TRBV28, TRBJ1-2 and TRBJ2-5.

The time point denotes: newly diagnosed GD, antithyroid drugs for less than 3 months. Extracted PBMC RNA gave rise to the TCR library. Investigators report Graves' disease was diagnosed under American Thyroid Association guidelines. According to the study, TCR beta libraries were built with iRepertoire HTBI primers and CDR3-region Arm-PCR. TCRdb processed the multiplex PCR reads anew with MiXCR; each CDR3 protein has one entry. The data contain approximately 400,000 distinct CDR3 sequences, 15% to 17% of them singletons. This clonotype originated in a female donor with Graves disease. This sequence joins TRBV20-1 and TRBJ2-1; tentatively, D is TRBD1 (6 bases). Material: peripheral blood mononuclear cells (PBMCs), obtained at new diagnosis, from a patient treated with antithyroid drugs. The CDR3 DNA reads TGCAGTGCCTCGGGACAAACGGGACGGGGTGAGCAGTTCTTC. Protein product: CSASGQTGRGEQFF.